A selection of T cell receptor beta chains follows, all from one sample in a study of control samples from healthy donors and cancer patients. Profiling relied on immunoSEQ multiplex PCR, and the TCRdb table lists in-frame clones only, not all of them. The table includes roughly 98,000 clones, approximately 95% detected once. The sequencing sample was made of blood. The source is a man in his late teens or twenties in good health. CDR3s include the opening cysteine and the closing phenylalanine or tryptophan. A D gene is named only where the DNA matches it firmly.

>TRBV10-3|.|TRBJ1-1
TGTGCCATCCTAGGGACCGTGAACACTGAAGCTTTCTTT
CAILGTVNTEAFF
>TRBV5-5|TRBD1|TRBJ1-4
TGTGCCAGCAGCCAGGGCCTATGGGACAGTGCGGCAACTAATGAAAAACTGTTTTTT
CASSQGLWDSAATNEKLFF
>TRBV3-1/TRBV3-2|.|TRBJ1-2
TGTGCCAGCAGCCAAGCCCAGGGGTTAAGCTATGGCTACACCTTC
CASSQAQGLSYGYTF
>TRBV25-1|.|TRBJ2-7
TGTGCCAGCAGTGAATCAAGGAGTTCCTACGAGCAGTACTTC
CASSESRSSYEQYF
>TRBV27|TRBD1|TRBJ2-7
TGTGCCAGCAGTACTGGACAGGGGATGTTATACGAGCAGTACTTC
CASSTGQGMLYEQYF
>TRBV5-4|.|TRBJ1-2
TGTGCCAGCAGCTTGGTGTCAGCTAACTATGGCTACACCTTC
CASSLVSANYGYTF
>TRBV12-3/TRBV12-4|.|TRBJ1-1
TGTGCCAGCAGAGAGCCAGGGGCTGAAGCTTTCTTT
CASREPGAEAFF
>TRBV3-1/TRBV3-2|.|TRBJ1-5
TGTGCCAGCAGCCAAGATAGAATACGAAAGAGCAATCAGCCCCAGCATTTT
CASSQDRIRKSNQPQHF
>TRBV27|TRBD2|TRBJ2-1
TGTGCCAGCAAATTGACTAGCGGAAGCTCCTACAATGAGCAGTTCTTC
CASKLTSGSSYNEQFF
>TRBV25-1|.|TRBJ1-2
TGTGCCAGCAGCCCTACCGTGACAGGCTATGGCTACACCTTC
CASSPTVTGYGYTF
>TRBV27|TRBD2|TRBJ2-4
TGTGCCAGCAGTTCGTCCTTGACTAGCGGTAAAAACATTCAGTACTTC
CASSSSLTSGKNIQYF
>TRBV5-6|.|TRBJ2-7
TGTGCCAGCAGCTTGGGAGGACTAGAGCAGTACTTC
CASSLGGLEQYF
>TRBV19|.|TRBJ1-5
TGTGCCAGTAGTAAGCCCGGACAGTGGACGCATAGCAATCAGCCCCAGCATTTT
CASSKPGQWTHSNQPQHF
>TRBV2|.|TRBJ2-1
TGTGCCAGCAGCGAGAGAATTAATGAGCAGTTCTTC
CASSERINEQFF
>TRBV27|.|TRBJ1-5
TGTGCCAGCAGTTCAGGGTATAGCAATCAGCCCCAGCATTTT
CASSSGYSNQPQHF
>TRBV30|.|TRBJ1-1
TGTGCCTGGAGTAAGAACAATATTGAAGCTTTCTTT
CAWSKNNIEAFF
>TRBV5-6|.|TRBJ2-4
TGTGCCAGCAGCTTGGAAGGGGTTGGGTCGTTTCAGTACTTC
CASSLEGVGSFQYF
>TRBV5-4|.|TRBJ1-4
TGTGCCAGCAGCCCCTCGGCGGAACCTAATGAAAAACTGTTTTTT
CASSPSAEPNEKLFF